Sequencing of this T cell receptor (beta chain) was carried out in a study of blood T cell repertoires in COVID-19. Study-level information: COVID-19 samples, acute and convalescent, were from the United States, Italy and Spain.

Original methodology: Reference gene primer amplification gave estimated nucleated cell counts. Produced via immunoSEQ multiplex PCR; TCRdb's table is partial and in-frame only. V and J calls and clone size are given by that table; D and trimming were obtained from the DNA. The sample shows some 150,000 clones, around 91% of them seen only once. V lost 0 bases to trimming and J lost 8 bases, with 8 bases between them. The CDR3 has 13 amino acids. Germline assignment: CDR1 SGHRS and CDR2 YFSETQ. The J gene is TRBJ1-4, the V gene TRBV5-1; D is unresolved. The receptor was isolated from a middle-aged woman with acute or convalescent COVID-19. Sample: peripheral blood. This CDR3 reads CASSLGDWEKLFF. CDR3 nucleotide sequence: TGCGCCAGCAGCTTGGGAGATTGGGAAAAACTGTTTTTT.